A selection of T cell receptor beta chains follows, all from one sample in a study of tumor and adjacent non-tumor tissue in lung cancer. One entry per CDR3 protein, called by TCRdb with MiXCR from the multiplex PCR reads. The sample lists 85,000 to 100,000 distinct CDR3 sequences; about 72% were seen once. Input material: lung tumor tissue. The receptors originated from a man aged 60 to 75 with non-small cell lung cancer. CDR3s include the opening cysteine and the closing phenylalanine or tryptophan. Each record gives: CDR3 DNA, CDR3 protein, D gene, V gene, J gene, clone size. The D gene is left open where the match is weak. Size tells how often a clone was seen (once, few, many) or the class of an expanded clone, and some rows leave it out.

cdr3_nt: TGTGCCAGCAGCTTCCAAGGACGAGACTATGGCTACACCTTC
cdr3_aa: CASSFQGRDYGYTF
d_call: .
v_call: TRBV5-8
j_call: TRBJ1-2
clone_size: many

cdr3_nt: TGTGCCAGTAGCTTAGGACCTCACGAGCAGTACTTC
cdr3_aa: CASSLGPHEQYF
d_call: .
v_call: TRBV11-2
j_call: TRBJ2-7
clone_size: .

cdr3_nt: TGTGCCAGCGGGCAGGCTTATCAGCCCCAGCATTTT
cdr3_aa: CASGQAYQPQHF
d_call: .
v_call: TRBV6-2/TRBV6-3
j_call: TRBJ1-5
clone_size: many

cdr3_nt: TGTGCCAGTAACTTTAAGGGTAGCCCGAGCGATCAAGAGACCCAGTACTTC
cdr3_aa: CASNFKGSPSDQETQYF
d_call: .
v_call: TRBV11-3
j_call: TRBJ2-5
clone_size: .

cdr3_nt: TGTGCCAGTAGCCCGGCAACCGGGACAAGTAATTCACCCCTCCACTTT
cdr3_aa: CASSPATGTSNSPLHF
d_call: .
v_call: TRBV9
j_call: TRBJ1-6
clone_size: .

cdr3_nt: TGTGCCAGCAGTGCTCAACTAGCGAGAGGCACAGATACGCGGTATTTT
cdr3_aa: CASSAQLARGTDTRYF
d_call: TRBD2
v_call: TRBV6-1
j_call: TRBJ2-3
clone_size: .

cdr3_nt: TGTGCCAGTAGGGACGGGGGGCGCAGCACAGATACGCAGTATTTT
cdr3_aa: CASRDGGRSTDTQYF
d_call: .
v_call: TRBV6-5
j_call: TRBJ2-3
clone_size: many

cdr3_nt: TGTGCCAGCAGTTACGGGGGGTTTATAGACATGCAGTATTTT
cdr3_aa: CASSYGGFIDMQYF
d_call: .
v_call: TRBV6-6
j_call: TRBJ2-3
clone_size: .

cdr3_nt: TGTGCCAGCAGTCGAACCATTGGGAGGGCTTTGGACACTCAAGCTTTCTTT
cdr3_aa: CASSRTIGRALDTQAFF
d_call: .
v_call: TRBV6-5
j_call: TRBJ1-1
clone_size: .

cdr3_nt: TGCAGCACTGGGACTAGCAGGGTTATAAATGTGCAGTTCTTC
cdr3_aa: CSTGTSRVINVQFF
d_call: TRBD2
v_call: TRBV29-1
j_call: TRBJ2-1
clone_size: once

cdr3_nt: TGCAGTGCTAGGTTGCTTACGGCGGCCGAGCAGTACTTC
cdr3_aa: CSARLLTAAEQYF
d_call: .
v_call: TRBV20-1
j_call: TRBJ2-7
clone_size: many

cdr3_nt: TGTGCCAGCGACAGGCCGAACACCGGGGAGCTGTTTTTT
cdr3_aa: CASDRPNTGELFF
d_call: .
v_call: TRBV6-2/TRBV6-3
j_call: TRBJ2-2
clone_size: .

cdr3_nt: TGCGCCAGCAGCTTGACAGGGGGATCTGGGGCCAACGTCCTGACTTTC
cdr3_aa: CASSLTGGSGANVLTF
d_call: TRBD1
v_call: TRBV5-1
j_call: TRBJ2-6
clone_size: many

cdr3_nt: TGTGCCAGCAGCTTAGTTAGTGTCGCGTACGAGCAGTACTTC
cdr3_aa: CASSLVSVAYEQYF
d_call: .
v_call: TRBV11-2
j_call: TRBJ2-7
clone_size: .

cdr3_nt: TGCGCCAGTAGCCAAGGTCTGGCTTCACAGTGGAAAGAAAAACTGTTTTTT
cdr3_aa: CASSQGLASQWKEKLFF
d_call: .
v_call: TRBV4-1
j_call: TRBJ1-4
clone_size: .

cdr3_nt: TGTGCCAGCAGCTTCAGAAATAACGGGACAGGGAAATACAATGAGCAGTTCTTC
cdr3_aa: CASSFRNNGTGKYNEQFF
d_call: TRBD1
v_call: TRBV11-2
j_call: TRBJ2-1
clone_size: .

cdr3_nt: TGTGCCAACAGAAACATGGATCAGTCCCAGCATTTT
cdr3_aa: CANRNMDQSQHF
d_call: .
v_call: TRBV6-1
j_call: TRBJ1-5
clone_size: .

cdr3_nt: TGCAGTGTGCCAGGCCCAAATGAAAGACTGTTTTTC
cdr3_aa: CSVPGPNERLFF
d_call: .
v_call: TRBV20-1
j_call: TRBJ1-4
clone_size: .

cdr3_nt: TGTGCCAGCAGTCGGACTAGCGGGAGCTCAGATACGCAGTATTTT
cdr3_aa: CASSRTSGSSDTQYF
d_call: TRBD2
v_call: TRBV11-1
j_call: TRBJ2-3
clone_size: medium-sized

cdr3_nt: TGTGCCGGCAACCAACGACCGGGACTAGCGGGGGGGGATGAGCAGTTCTTC
cdr3_aa: CAGNQRPGLAGGDEQFF
d_call: TRBD2
v_call: TRBV4-2
j_call: TRBJ2-1
clone_size: few

cdr3_nt: TGTGCGAGCAGGCTCCATCGGGGAATGAACACTGAAACTTTCTTT
cdr3_aa: CASRLHRGMNTETFF
d_call: .
v_call: TRBV5-5
j_call: TRBJ1-1
clone_size: .

cdr3_nt: TGTGCCAGCAGCTCACAGGGAGGATTGAACACTGAAGCTTTCTTT
cdr3_aa: CASSSQGGLNTEAFF
d_call: .
v_call: TRBV6-6
j_call: TRBJ1-1
clone_size: .

cdr3_nt: TGCAGTGCTAGCTGGACTAGCGGGAGAGGGGCCCAGTACTTC
cdr3_aa: CSASWTSGRGAQYF
d_call: TRBD2
v_call: TRBV20-1
j_call: TRBJ2-5
clone_size: .

cdr3_nt: TGTGCCAGCAGTCACCGGGACAGGGGCAAAAACATTCAGTACTTC
cdr3_aa: CASSHRDRGKNIQYF
d_call: TRBD1
v_call: TRBV28
j_call: TRBJ2-4
clone_size: few

cdr3_nt: TGTGCCAGTAGACATAAGGGATGCGGGAACACCGGGGAGCTGTTTTTT
cdr3_aa: CASRHKGCGNTGELFF
d_call: .
v_call: TRBV6-5
j_call: TRBJ2-2
clone_size: .

cdr3_nt: TGTGCCAGCAGCCAACAGGGTATTAACACTGAAGCTTTCTTT
cdr3_aa: CASSQQGINTEAFF
d_call: .
v_call: TRBV7-9
j_call: TRBJ1-1
clone_size: many

cdr3_nt: TGTGTCAGCAGCTTATTCCGACAGGCTAATTCACCCCTCCACTTT
cdr3_aa: CVSSLFRQANSPLHF
d_call: .
v_call: TRBV7-2
j_call: TRBJ1-6
clone_size: once

cdr3_nt: TGCAGTGCTGTAGCCGGACAGGGGAGAAACACCATATATTTT
cdr3_aa: CSAVAGQGRNTIYF
d_call: TRBD1
v_call: TRBV20-1
j_call: TRBJ1-3
clone_size: many